The entry below describes one TCR beta chain. These data belong to a study of Graves' ophthalmopathy and Graves' hyperthyroidism. Amplifying from RNA transcripts, the study obtained TCR beta CDR3 regions. RT-PCR with HTBI primers came first, then second-round multiplex PCR. A single record per CDR3 protein comes from TCRdb applying MiXCR to the multiplex PCR reads. The table lists about 660,000 distinct CDR3 sequences, about two fifths of them singletons, with roughly 3.5% in the top ten. In germline, CDR1 is SGHKS, CDR2 YYEKEE (reference sequence). The CDR3 contains 17 residues. Losses at the gene ends were 7 bases for V and 6 bases for J; bases not matched to a gene: 19.

Input material: peripheral blood. The TCR originated in an adult man with Graves' ophthalmopathy. This sequence joins TRBV5-5 and TRBJ1-5, with TRBD1 matching 7 bases. The CDR3 loop reads CASGLTGSSQGGQPQHF. Written as DNA, the CDR3 is TGTGCCAGCGGACTGACAGGGTCATCACAGGGCGGTCAGCCCCAGCATTTT.